This T cell receptor (beta chain) came from a study of Tregs in tolerant kidney transplant recipients. The protocol was immunoSEQ multiplex PCR, while the TCRdb copy is restricted to in-frame clones and leaves out a portion. The repertoire consists of some 57,000 clones, with about 90% occurring once and the leading ten covering approximately 14%. Mixed chimerism was transient after nonmyeloablative marrow transplants from related graft donors. Germline V lookup: CDR1 LNHNV, CDR2 YYDKDF (reference sequence). There are 16 residues in the CDR3. The J segment lost 3 bases and the V segment lost 0 bases, leaving 8 bases of the junction unmatched.

V usage is TRBV15 and J usage is TRBJ2-7; 7 positions agree with TRBD2. The starting material was CD8+ T cells from blood (PBMCs), obtained 24 months after the transplant. The sequence came from a human patient who received a combined kidney and bone marrow transplant. Some T cells may be supplied by the graft donor. CDR3: CATSRDVGSGYYEQYF. In nucleotides, the CDR3 is TGTGCCACCAGCAGAGATGTGGGTAGCGGGTACTACGAGCAGTACTTC.